A selection of T cell receptor beta chains follows, all from one sample in a study of cytomegalovirus exposure and HLA in healthy donors. Using immunoSEQ multiplex PCR, the repertoire was profiled, and TCRdb retains in-frame clones only, with some absent. This repertoire shows 70,000 to 95,000 clones, roughly 83% found once; its top ten account for roughly 14%. What was sequenced was PBMCs. The source is a woman in her thirties or forties in good health and CMV-seropositive. Both conserved end residues are part of each CDR3. A D gene is named only where the DNA matches it firmly. Some rows mark clone size as missing; the rest say once, few, many or name a class of expanded clone.

v_gene	d_gene	abundance	j_gene	CDR3aa	CDR3nt
TRBV7-2	TRBD1	few	TRBJ2-2	CASSLGGFYTGELFF	TGTGCCAGCAGCCTAGGGGGCTTTTACACCGGGGAGCTGTTTTTT
TRBV28	TRBD1	-	TRBJ1-2	CASSLLQGGGYTF	TGTGCCAGCAGTTTATTGCAGGGGGGAGGCTACACCTTC
TRBV19	-	-	TRBJ1-1	CASSIGTGDIGAAFF	TGTGCCAGTAGTATCGGTACCGGGGATATCGGAGCAGCTTTCTTT
TRBV7-2	TRBD1	-	TRBJ1-4	CASSLIGGALEKLFF	TGTGCCAGCAGCTTAATAGGGGGCGCGTTAGAAAAACTGTTTTTT
TRBV2	TRBD1	-	TRBJ1-3	CASSPEDRVSGNTIYF	TGTGCCAGCAGTCCAGAAGACAGGGTCTCTGGAAACACCATATATTTT
TRBV7-8	TRBD2	-	TRBJ2-7	CASSLEGLAGDRNF	TGTGCCAGCAGCTTAGAGGGGCTAGCGGGAGATCGTAACTTC
TRBV5-1	-	-	TRBJ1-4	CASSWGRGSDEKLFF	TGCGCCAGCAGCTGGGGGAGGGGGTCGGATGAAAAACTGTTTTTT
TRBV5-1	TRBD2	-	TRBJ2-7	CASSLVGPIAGGPVYEQYF	TGCGCCAGCAGCTTGGTGGGCCCTATAGCGGGAGGGCCGGTTTACGAGCAGTACTTC
TRBV7-9	-	few	TRBJ1-5	CASSLGGGLPQHF	TGTGCCAGCAGCTTAGGGGGGGGCCTGCCCCAGCATTTT
TRBV30	-	-	TRBJ1-1	CAWSRSAQSMNTEAFF	TGTGCCTGGAGTAGGTCGGCACAGTCAATGAACACTGAAGCTTTCTTT
TRBV5-1	-	-	TRBJ1-1	CASSLWSGSQLGAFF	TGCGCCAGCAGCTTGTGGTCAGGGTCTCAGTTGGGAGCTTTCTTT
TRBV5-1	TRBD2	-	TRBJ2-3	CASATGTSGGGAEGDTQYF	TGCGCCAGCGCCACCGGGACTAGCGGGGGCGGTGCCGAGGGAGATACGCAGTATTTT
TRBV5-1	TRBD1	-	TRBJ2-6	CASSKGQSSGANVLTF	TGCGCCAGCAGCAAGGGACAGAGCTCTGGGGCCAACGTCCTGACTTTC
TRBV10-3	-	once	TRBJ2-1	CAISESHLDSNEQFF	TGTGCCATCAGTGAGTCGCACTTGGACAGCAATGAGCAGTTCTTC
TRBV7-3	TRBD2	-	TRBJ2-1	CASSFGTSGRVEQFF	TGTGCCAGCAGCTTCGGGACTAGCGGGAGGGTGGAACAGTTCTTC
TRBV18	-	-	TRBJ1-4	CASSPIGGTNEKLFF	TGTGCCAGCTCACCAATCGGCGGAACTAATGAAAAACTGTTTTTT
TRBV7-9	-	-	TRBJ2-7	CASSLGRGPYEQYF	TGTGCCAGCAGCTTGGGAAGGGGCCCCTACGAGCAGTACTTC
TRBV4-3	-	-	TRBJ2-3	CASSRRGSDTQYF	TGCGCCAGCAGCCGCCGGGGTTCCGATACGCAGTATTTT
TRBV7-2	-	-	TRBJ2-6	CASSPTRFAPGANVLTF	TGTGCCAGCAGCCCGACGAGGTTCGCGCCTGGGGCCAACGTCCTGACTTTC
TRBV27	-	-	TRBJ1-5	CASSFSRNQPQHF	TGTGCCAGCAGTTTCTCCCGGAATCAGCCCCAGCATTTT
TRBV10-3	TRBD1	-	TRBJ1-1	CAISTTGGGTEAFF	TGTGCCATCAGTACGACAGGGGGAGGGACTGAAGCTTTCTTT
TRBV2	TRBD2	-	TRBJ2-7	CASSEVAGGPYEQYF	TGTGCCAGCAGTGAGGTAGCGGGAGGGCCGTACGAGCAGTACTTC
TRBV5-1	TRBD2	once	TRBJ2-1	CASSLEQPGLAGDEQFF	TGCGCCAGCAGCTTGGAACAGCCGGGACTAGCGGGAGATGAGCAGTTCTTC
TRBV2	-	-	TRBJ2-2	CASSEGWVSNTGELFF	TGTGCCAGCAGTGAGGGCTGGGTATCGAACACCGGGGAGCTGTTTTTT
TRBV9	-	-	TRBJ2-3	CASSASGVSTDTQYF	TGTGCCAGCAGCGCCTCGGGGGTGAGCACAGATACGCAGTATTTT
TRBV9	-	once	TRBJ2-1	CASSWDGGSSYNEQFF	TGTGCCAGCAGCTGGGATGGGGGGAGCTCCTACAATGAGCAGTTCTTC
TRBV27	-	-	TRBJ2-7	CASGLTGIYEQYF	TGTGCCAGCGGCCTCACAGGAATTTACGAGCAGTACTTC
TRBV4-3	-	-	TRBJ1-4	CASSQDAGTNEKLFF	TGCGCCAGCAGCCAAGATGCAGGAACTAATGAAAAACTGTTTTTT
TRBV11-2	-	once	TRBJ2-7	CASSQDRGYEQYF	TGTGCCAGCAGCCAGGATCGGGGTTACGAGCAGTACTTC
TRBV13	-	-	TRBJ2-2	CASSLGQRNTGELFF	TGTGCCAGCAGCTTAGGACAACGGAACACCGGGGAGCTGTTTTTT
TRBV6-5	-	-	TRBJ1-2	CASSYLPSGEGYTF	TGTGCCAGCAGTTACTTGCCCTCGGGAGAGGGCTACACCTTC
TRBV28	TRBD1	-	TRBJ1-5	CASSLRQGHQPQHF	TGTGCCAGCAGTTTACGACAGGGCCATCAGCCCCAGCATTTT
TRBV2	TRBD1	-	TRBJ1-2	CASSETGQGYDGYTF	TGTGCCAGCAGTGAAACGGGACAGGGATACGATGGCTACACCTTC
TRBV28	-	-	TRBJ1-5	CASSFNWGAHSNQPQHF	TGTGCCAGCAGCTTTAATTGGGGAGCTCATAGCAATCAGCCCCAGCATTTT
TRBV10-3	-	-	TRBJ2-6	CAISGGKSSGANVLTF	TGTGCCATCAGTGGGGGCAAAAGCTCTGGGGCCAACGTCCTGACTTTC
TRBV6-1	-	-	TRBJ1-2	CASSDPLGQTGGYTF	TGTGCCAGCAGTGATCCCCTAGGGCAGACGGGAGGCTACACCTTC
TRBV7-8	TRBD1	-	TRBJ1-1	CASSARTGPEAFF	TGTGCCAGCAGCGCCCGGACAGGCCCTGAAGCTTTCTTT